This T cell receptor (beta chain) is drawn from a study of cytomegalovirus exposure and HLA in healthy donors. PCR was performed using 60 Vbeta and 13 Jbeta primers. Only in-frame clones appear in the TCRdb table, and some are missing; sequencing was by immunoSEQ multiplex PCR. The sample holds more than 100,000 clones; about 70% are singletons and the top ten take about 2.6%. Germline assignment: CDR1 GTSNPN and CDR2 SVGIG (reference sequence). The CDR3 covers 13 residues. General observations from the study: Later analysis revealed greater clonal expansion in HLA-associated TCR beta chains than in equally common others.

Remarks on this clone: Antigen unknown. The germline gene is not matched at one end of the junction; a read error may be the cause.

The chain joins TRBV30 to TRBJ2-1; possible D gene TRBD2, 5 bases. Sequencing was performed on PBMCs. The receptor's source is a woman between 35 and 50 years old in good health and CMV-seronegative. The chain's CDR3 is CAWGRASYNEQLF. The CDR3 region has the DNA TGTGCCTGGGGCCGGGCTAGCTACAATGAGCAGCTCTTC. The full variable domain, with the rest looked up from reference TRBV30 and TRBJ2-1, is SQTIHQWPATLVQPVGSPLSLECTVEGTSNPNLYWYRQAAGRGLQLLFYSVGIGQISSEVPQNLSASRPQDRQFILSSKKLLLSDSGFYLCAWGRASYNEQLFGPGTRLTVL.